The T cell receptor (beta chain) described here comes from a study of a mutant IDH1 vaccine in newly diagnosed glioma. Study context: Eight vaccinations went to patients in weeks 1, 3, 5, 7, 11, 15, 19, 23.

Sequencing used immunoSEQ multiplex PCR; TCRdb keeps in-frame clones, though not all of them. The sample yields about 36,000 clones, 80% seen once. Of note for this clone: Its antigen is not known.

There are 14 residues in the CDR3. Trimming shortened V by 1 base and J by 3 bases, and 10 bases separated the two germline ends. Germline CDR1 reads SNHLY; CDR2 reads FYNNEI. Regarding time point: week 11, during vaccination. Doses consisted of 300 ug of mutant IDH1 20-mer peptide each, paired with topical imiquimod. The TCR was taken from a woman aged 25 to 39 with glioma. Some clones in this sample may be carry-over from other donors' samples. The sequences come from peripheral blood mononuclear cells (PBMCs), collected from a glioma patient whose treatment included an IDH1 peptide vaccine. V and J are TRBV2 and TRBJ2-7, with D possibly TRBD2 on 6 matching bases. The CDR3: CASSEVGGFYEQYF. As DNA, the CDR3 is TGTGCCAGCAGTGAAGTGGGAGGCTTCTACGAGCAGTACTTC.